These 30 T cell receptor beta chains were all obtained from the same sample, sequenced in a study of beta chain features in type 1 diabetes (dated by TCRdb to between 2017 and 2018). Beyond this particular receptor, the publication reports: Type 1 diabetes patients showed a moderate but significant shortening of TCRB CDR3 length in all four CD4+ subsets.

Library preparation was by the immunoSEQ multiplex PCR assay. All of the isolated RNA was reverse transcribed with the High Capacity cDNA Reverse Transcription Kit, so expressed TCRB transcripts were sequenced. What TCRdb holds here is the immuneACCESS table cut down to in-frame rearrangements. Part of the clones is not present; checked against another copy, under half of the missing clones reflect an unresolved V gene, and the others are unexplained. Here the sample has about 230,000 clones; around 15% occur a single time. Approximately 0.087% of the sample is taken by the ten largest. Antigens of these TCRs are unknown. The specimen sequenced was naive CD4+ T cells from blood. Read against the paper, the sample's cell subset or site label means: true naive CD4+ T cells. These receptors were taken from a man younger than 40 with type 1 diabetes.

As to this clone: One end of the junction varies from germline; a read error may be responsible. The chain combines TRBV2 with TRBJ2-1; TRBD1 matches 9 bases. In germline, CDR1 is SNHLY, CDR2 FYNNEI. The CDR3 covers 15 residues. CDR3 sequence: CASSEDRGSYNEQFF. The CDR3 region has the DNA TGTGCCAGCAGCGAAGACAGGGGGTCCTACAATGAGCAGTTCTTC.

This clone was seen a handful of times. V usage is TRBV7-2 and J usage is TRBJ2-2, with a tentative D call TRBD1 (5 bases). Germline CDR1 reads SGHTA; CDR2 reads FQGNSA. The CDR3 extends over 16 amino acids. Trimming stripped 5 bases from V and 1 base from J, with 14 bases between. CDR3 sequence reads: CASSLRRTGNTGELFF. CDR3 in DNA: TGTGCCAGCAGCCTCCGAAGAACAGGGAACACCGGGGAGCTGTTTTTT.

In regard to this clone: Other DNA sequences in this sample translate to the same CDR3. The chain combines TRBV28 with TRBJ2-3; no clear D. V dropped 7 bases and J dropped 1 base, with 9 bases sitting between them. The CDR3 spans 13 residues. Germline V gene data show CDR1 as MDHEN and CDR2 as SYDVKM. The CDR3: CASIPPGTDTQYF. The CDR3 DNA follows: TGTGCCAGCATCCCGCCAGGCACAGATACGCAGTATTTT.

This chain uses TRBV7-9 with TRBJ1-5, with D unclear. Germline V gene lookup returns CDR1 SEHNR and CDR2 FQNEAQ (reference sequence). V gave up 5 bases and J gave up 0 bases, with 8 bases separating them. CDR3 length: 14 residues. CDR3 nucleotide sequence: TGTGCCAGCAGCCCAATTGATAGCAATCAGCCCCAGCATTTT. This encodes CASSPIDSNQPQHF.

This clone was observed a few times. This rearrangement joins TRBV29-1 to TRBJ2-7, with 7 bases fitting TRBD2. CDR1 and CDR2 (germline): SQVTM, ANQGSEA. CDR3 length: 12 amino acids. The V segment lost 4 bases and the J segment 3 bases; nucleotides outside the gene matches: 3. CDR3 bases: TGCAGCGTTGCGTCTAGCGGCTACGAGCAGTACTTC. It codes for CSVASSGYEQYF.

This clone was seen once. This sequence joins TRBV7-3 and TRBJ2-7, with D perhaps matching TRBD2 (5 bases). Per the germline V gene, CDR1 is SGHTA and CDR2 is FQGTGA. V was shortened by 5 bases and J by 9 bases, with 17 bases between the two germline ends. The CDR3 consists of 13 residues. CDR3 amino acids: CASSNAGKDRQYF. CDR3 coding DNA: TGTGCCAGCAGCAACGCCGGGAAGGACCGGCAGTACTTC.

This clone was seen more than once but under ten times. The chain combines TRBV4-3 with TRBJ2-2, with D possibly TRBD1 on 6 matching bases. CDR1 and CDR2 from the germline V gene are LGHNA and YSLEER. Trimming took off 4 bases at V and 4 bases at J, with 7 bases between the two ends. This CDR3 is built from 13 residues. Here the CDR3 reads CASSPQGTGELFF. As DNA, the CDR3 is TGCGCCAGCAGCCCACAGGGCACCGGGGAGCTGTTTTTT.

This clone came up a few times. The chain uses TRBV29-1 and TRBJ2-5; the match to TRBD2 covers 12 bases. Germline-derived CDR1 and CDR2 are SQVTM and ANQGSEA. The ends lost 6 bases at V and 5 bases at J; junction bases unmatched: 7. The CDR3 covers 14 residues. The CDR3: CSVQLAGGSETQYF. The CDR3 DNA reads as TGCAGCGTCCAACTAGCGGGAGGTTCGGAGACCCAGTACTTC.

The rearrangement links TRBV7-2 to TRBJ2-3, with D unresolved. The germline V gene encodes CDR1 SGHTA and CDR2 FQGNSA. Deletions cut 4 bases from V and 2 bases from J, with 4 bases between. The CDR3 runs 12 residues. CDR3 protein: CASSSATDTQYF. CDR3 coding DNA: TGTGCCAGCAGCTCAGCCACAGATACGCAGTATTTT.

As to this clone: Other nucleotide sequences from this sample produce the same CDR3. The CDR3 sequence is CASSLGLATDTQYF. The CDR3 nucleotides are TGCGCCAGCAGCTTGGGACTAGCAACAGATACGCAGTATTTT. The V and J genes are TRBV5-1 and TRBJ2-3, with 7 bases that match TRBD2. Trimming removed 0 bases from V and 3 bases from J; junction bases left unmatched: 1. The CDR3 totals 14 residues. Germline V lookup: CDR1 SGHRS, CDR2 YFSETQ. Full variable domain (rest looked up from reference TRBV5-1 and TRBJ2-3): KAGVTQTPRYLIKTRGQQVTLSCSPISGHRSVSWYQQTPGQGLQFLFEYFSETQRNKGNFPGRFSGRQFSNSRSEMNVSTLELGDSALYLCASSLGLATDTQYFGPGTRLTVL.

The rearrangement joins TRBV5-1 to TRBJ2-4; 7 bases are shared with TRBD1. The V segment lost 4 bases and the J segment 9 bases; nucleotides outside the gene matches: 10. The CDR3 has 14 amino acids. Germline CDR1 SGHRS, CDR2 YFSETQ. CDR3 sequence: CASSNIRGKRIQYF. In DNA form, the CDR3 reads TGCGCCAGCAGCAACATCAGGGGGAAGCGCATTCAGTACTTC.

The table lists this clone with a few counts. The chain joins TRBV30 to TRBJ2-1, with 11 bases lining up with TRBD2. From germline, CDR1 is GTSNPN and CDR2 SVGIG (reference sequence). With V trimmed by 3 bases and J by 0 bases, 10 bases remained unmatched. The CDR3 extends over 18 amino acids. Here the CDR3 reads CAWRRLAGKGDSYNEQFF. In DNA form, the CDR3 reads TGTGCCTGGAGAAGACTAGCGGGAAAGGGGGACTCCTACAATGAGCAGTTCTTC. The whole variable domain, remainder taken from reference TRBV30 and TRBJ2-1, is SQTIHQWPATLVQPVGSPLSLECTVEGTSNPNLYWYRQAAGRGLQLLFYSVGIGQISSEVPQNLSASRPQDRQFILSSKKLLLSDSGFYLCAWRRLAGKGDSYNEQFFGPGTRLTVL.

The chain combines TRBV30 with TRBJ1-1, with D possibly matching TRBD1 (5 bases). The CDR3 is 13 residues long. The V gene's germline CDR1 is GTSNPN and CDR2 SVGIG (reference sequence). The V and J ends lost 3 bases and 0 bases respectively, with 8 bases between them. The CDR3 DNA follows: TGTGCCTGGAGCACAGGCATGAACACTGAAGCTTTCTTT. It encodes CAWSTGMNTEAFF.

This clone has a handful of counts. This chain uses TRBV7-9 with TRBJ2-3, with 9 bases aligning to TRBD2. CDR3 length equals 16 residues. With 5 bases clipped from V and 3 bases from J, the junction kept 9 bases outside the gene matches. Germline loops: CDR1 SEHNR, CDR2 FQNEAQ (reference sequence). The CDR3 region is CASSPRSGRSTDTQYF. CDR3 in DNA: TGTGCCAGCAGCCCTCGCAGCGGGAGGAGTACAGATACGCAGTATTTT.

CDR3 DNA sequence: TGCAGCGTCGCGACAGCCATGAACACTGAAGCTTTCTTT. Protein: CSVATAMNTEAFF. The genes are TRBV29-1 and TRBJ1-1; D is possibly TRBD1 (5 bases). Per germline, CDR1 SQVTM and CDR2 ANQGSEA. The V gene lost 6 bases and the J gene lost 0 bases, with 11 bases spanning the gap. The CDR3 covers 13 residues. The variable domain in full, with the rest retrieved from reference TRBV29-1 and TRBJ1-1, is SAVISQKPSRDICQRGTSLTIQCQVDSQVTMMFWYRQQPGQSLTLIATANQGSEATYESGFVIDKFPISRPNLTFSTLTVSNMSPEDSSIYLCSVATAMNTEAFFGQGTRLTVV.

This clone came up a few times. The chain combines TRBV7-2 with TRBJ2-1; weak D call: TRBD1 (5 bases). V was shortened by 5 bases and J by 8 bases, with 16 bases between the two germline ends. The CDR3 is made up of 14 amino acids. CDR1 SGHTA and CDR2 FQGNSA come from the germline V gene. The CDR3, as DNA: TGTGCCAGCAGCCCCCGGGCAGGGTGGGATGAGCAGTTCTTC. Its translation: CASSPRAGWDEQFF.

This clone appeared a few times. The rearrangement uses TRBV4-2 and TRBJ2-3; D perhaps matches TRBD2 (5 bases). V was trimmed by 0 bases and J by 4 bases, leaving 14 bases between them. CDR3 size: 16 residues. Germline V gives CDR1 LGHNA, CDR2 YNFKEQ. Written as DNA, the CDR3 is TGTGCCAGCAGCCAAGATGACCCCTTGGGAGCAGATACGCAGTATTTT. Amino acids: CASSQDDPLGADTQYF.

The chain uses TRBV6-5 and TRBJ1-1; D is unresolved. Germline V CDR1 and CDR2: MNHEY, SVGAGI. This CDR3 contains 12 residues. V was trimmed by 1 base and J by 8 bases, leaving 8 bases between them. The CDR3: CASSYFGQEAFF. In DNA form, the CDR3 reads TGTGCCAGCAGTTACTTTGGCCAAGAAGCTTTCTTT.

The genes are TRBV29-1 and TRBJ1-2, with 10 bases identical to TRBD1. This CDR3 contains 14 residues. V lost 8 bases, J lost 7 bases, and 13 bases stayed unmatched. The germline V gene encodes CDR1 SQVTM and CDR2 ANQGSEA. As DNA, the CDR3 is TGCAGCTATCGTACCGGGACAGGGGACTTTGGCTACACCTTC. It yields the protein CSYRTGTGDFGYTF.

The rearrangement uses TRBV10-3 and TRBJ2-7; 9 nucleotides agree with TRBD2. Germline values: CDR1 ENHRY, CDR2 SYGVKD. V was clipped by 4 bases and J by 3 bases; unmatched bases: 7. CDR3 length: 15 residues. CDR3 residues: CAISAGLASGYEQYF. CDR3 bases: TGTGCCATCAGTGCTGGACTAGCGTCAGGCTACGAGCAGTACTTC.

This clone was observed a single time. V is TRBV11-2 and J is TRBJ2-3; D could derive from TRBD1 or TRBD2 (5 bases each). Germline V CDR1 and CDR2: SGHAT, FQNNGV. The CDR3 spans 16 residues. Trimming cost V 2 bases and J 6 bases, with 18 bases left between them. This CDR3 is CASSLTGSRGADTQYF. CDR3 sequence (DNA): TGTGCCAGCAGCTTAACGGGATCGAGGGGCGCGGATACGCAGTATTTT. Combining the CDR3 with reference TRBV11-2 and TRBJ2-3 gives the whole variable domain EAGVAQSPRYKIIEKRQSVAFWCNPISGHATLYWYQQILGQGPKLLIQFQNNGVVDDSQLPKDRFSAERLKGVDSTLKIQPAKLEDSAVYLCASSLTGSRGADTQYFGPGTRLTVL.

Worth noting for this clone: Relative to the germline gene, one junction end is altered; a read error may explain this. This sequence joins TRBV7-7 and TRBJ2-7, with no clear D. The germline CDR1 and CDR2 sequences are SSHAT and FNYEAQ (reference sequence). The CDR3 is made up of 14 amino acids. CDR3 nucleotide sequence: TGTGCTAGCAGCCTAACGACTCTCTCCTACGAGCAGTACTTC. Protein product: CASSLTTLSYEQYF.

This clone occurred a few times. Other nucleotide sequences from this sample produce the same CDR3. V is TRBV29-1 and J is TRBJ2-3, with a tentative D call TRBD2 (5 bases). The CDR3 runs to 12 residues. V was trimmed by 2 bases and J by 4 bases, leaving 7 bases between them. Germline CDR1 is SQVTM and CDR2 is ANQGSEA. The chain's CDR3 is CSVESGPDTQYF. The CDR3 DNA is TGCAGCGTTGAAAGCGGCCCAGATACGCAGTATTTT.

This clone came up a few times. Different DNA sequences within this sample yield the same CDR3. V is TRBV30 and J is TRBJ2-5, with D maybe TRBD1 (5 bases). V lost 1 base and J lost 1, with 7 bases in between. Germline V CDR1 and CDR2: GTSNPN, SVGIG (reference sequence). There are 13 residues in the CDR3. The CDR3 DNA sequence: TGTGCCTGGAGTGGGGGCAGCCAAGAGACCCAGTACTTC. It translates to CAWSGGSQETQYF.

This clone appeared a few times. The gene calls are TRBV29-1 and TRBJ2-5, with 8 bases lining up with TRBD2. The CDR3 spans 13 residues. Per the germline V gene, CDR1 is SQVTM and CDR2 is ANQGSEA. V shed 7 bases and J 9 bases; nucleotides not matched to a gene: 13. The CDR3 sequence is CSASGSVVGAQYF. CDR3 DNA sequence: TGCAGCGCAAGCGGGAGTGTTGTTGGGGCCCAGTACTTC.

V gene TRBV29-1 combines with J gene TRBJ1-5; D is unclear. Germline V gene sequence: CDR1 SQVTM, CDR2 ANQGSEA. This CDR3 has 13 amino acids. V lost 4 bases, J lost 5 bases, and 12 bases lay in between. The CDR3 nucleotides are TGCAGCGTTGGGGCCGGGTTGGATCAGCCCCAGCATTTT. Amino acids: CSVGAGLDQPQHF.

V gene TRBV30 combines with J gene TRBJ2-7; 7 bases map to TRBD1. Germline CDR1 is GTSNPN and CDR2 is SVGIG (reference sequence). The CDR3 totals 12 residues. Germline trimming cut 5 bases from V and 3 bases from J; bases unmatched to any gene: 4. CDR3 DNA: TGTGCCTGGGCCCGGACAGGCTACGAGCAGTACTTC. Translation: CAWARTGYEQYF.

In DNA form, the CDR3 reads TGTGCCAGCAGCTCCGCCGGGACTCGCACAGATACGCAGTATTTT. Its translation: CASSSAGTRTDTQYF. V and J are TRBV7-2 and TRBJ2-3; the D gene is possibly TRBD2 (6 bases). V lost 4 bases to trimming and J lost 1 base, with 12 bases between them. The CDR3 covers 15 residues. Per the germline V gene, CDR1 is SGHTA and CDR2 is FQGNSA.

The chain couples TRBV28 to TRBJ2-7, with 10 nucleotides matching TRBD1. The germline gives CDR1 MDHEN, CDR2 SYDVKM. V trimming: 6 bases; J trimming: 3 bases; junction bases outside the gene matches: 8. This CDR3 has 15 residues. DNA of the CDR3: TGTGCCAGCAGGGCACCGGGACAGGGGCGCTACGAGCAGTACTTC. Translation: CASRAPGQGRYEQYF.

The table lists this clone with a few counts. The same CDR3 also results from other DNA sequences found in this sample. V is TRBV28 and J is TRBJ2-7, with TRBD2 as a possible D gene (5 bases). Trimming pared 4 bases from V and 5 bases from J, leaving 9 bases between. The germline V gene has CDR1 MDHEN and CDR2 SYDVKM. This CDR3 is built from 12 residues. The CDR3 region has the DNA TGTGCCAGCAGTTCCCGGCGGGACGAGCAGTACTTC. It codes for CASSSRRDEQYF.